This T cell receptor beta chain was profiled in a study of early T cells in non-severe SARS-CoV-2 infection. Researchers tagged individual cDNA molecules with unique molecular identifiers. TCRdb reprocessed the 5' RACE reads via MiXCR and lists one record per CDR3 protein. The sample has about 60,000 distinct CDR3 sequences, roughly 5.9% seen once. This clonotype was found many times. V lost 6 bases and J 6 bases, leaving 18 bases between the germline ends. The CDR3 extends over 15 amino acids. The sample comprised whole blood. The chain is built from TRBV12-3 or TRBV12-4 and TRBJ2-1; a possible D gene is TRBD1 (6 bases). The clonotype originates from an adult who was a healthcare worker with PCR-confirmed SARS-CoV-2 infection or an uninfected control (not recorded which). The DNA for the CDR3 is TGTGCCAGCAGGTTACAGGGTTGGGTAGGCAATGAGCAGTTCTTC. It specifies CASRLQGWVGNEQFF.